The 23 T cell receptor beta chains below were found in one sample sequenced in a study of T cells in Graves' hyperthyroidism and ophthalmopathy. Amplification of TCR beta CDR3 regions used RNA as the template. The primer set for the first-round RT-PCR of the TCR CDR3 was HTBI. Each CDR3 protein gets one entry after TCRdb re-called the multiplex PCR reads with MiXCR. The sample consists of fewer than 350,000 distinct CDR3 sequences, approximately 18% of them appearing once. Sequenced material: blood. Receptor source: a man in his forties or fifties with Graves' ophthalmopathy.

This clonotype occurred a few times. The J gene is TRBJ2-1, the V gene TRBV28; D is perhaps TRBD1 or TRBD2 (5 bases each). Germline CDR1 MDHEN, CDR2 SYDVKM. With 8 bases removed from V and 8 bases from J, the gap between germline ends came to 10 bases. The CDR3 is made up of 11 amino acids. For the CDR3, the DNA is TGTGCCAGCCTTAGGGGAGATGAGCAGTTCTTC. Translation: CASLRGDEQFF.

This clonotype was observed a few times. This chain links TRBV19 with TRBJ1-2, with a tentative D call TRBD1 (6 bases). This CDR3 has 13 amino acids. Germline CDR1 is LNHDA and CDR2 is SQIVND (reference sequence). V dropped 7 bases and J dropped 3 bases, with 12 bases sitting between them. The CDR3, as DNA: TGTGCCAGTACCGCAACAGGGTACTATGGCTACACCTTC. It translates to CASTATGYYGYTF. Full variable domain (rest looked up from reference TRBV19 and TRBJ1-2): DGGITQSPKYLFRKEGQNVTLSCEQNLNHDAMYWYRQDPGQGLRLIYYSQIVNDFQKGDIAEGYSVSREKKESFPLTVTSAQKNPTAFYLCASTATGYYGYTFGSGTRLTVV.

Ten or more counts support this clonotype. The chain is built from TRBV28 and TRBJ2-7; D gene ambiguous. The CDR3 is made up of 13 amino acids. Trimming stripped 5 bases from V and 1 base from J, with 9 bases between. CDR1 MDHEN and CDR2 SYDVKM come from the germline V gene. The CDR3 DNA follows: TGTGCCAGCAGTGAGCCCATGTCCTACGAGCAGTACTTC. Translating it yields CASSEPMSYEQYF.

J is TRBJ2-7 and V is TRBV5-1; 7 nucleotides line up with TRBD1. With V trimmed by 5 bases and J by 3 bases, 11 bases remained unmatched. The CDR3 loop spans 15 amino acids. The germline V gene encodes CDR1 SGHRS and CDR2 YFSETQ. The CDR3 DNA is TGCGCCAGCAGGACGGGACAGCGTAACTTCTACGAGCAGTACTTC. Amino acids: CASRTGQRNFYEQYF.

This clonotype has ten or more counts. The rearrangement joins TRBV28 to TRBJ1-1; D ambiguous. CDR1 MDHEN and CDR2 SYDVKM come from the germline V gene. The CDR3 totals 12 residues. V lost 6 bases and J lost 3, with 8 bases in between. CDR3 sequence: CASSPDDTEAFF. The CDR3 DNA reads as TGTGCCAGCAGCCCTGACGACACTGAAGCTTTCTTT.

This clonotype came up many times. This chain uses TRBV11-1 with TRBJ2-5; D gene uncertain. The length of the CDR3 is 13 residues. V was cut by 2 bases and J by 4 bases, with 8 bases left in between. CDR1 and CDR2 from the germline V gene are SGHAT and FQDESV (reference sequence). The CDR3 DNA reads TGTGCCAGCAGCTTAACATGGCGAGAGACCCAGTACTTC. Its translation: CASSLTWRETQYF.

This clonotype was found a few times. CDR3 region: CASSGLGQFAEAFF. The CDR3 DNA reads TGTGCCAGCAGTGGGTTAGGGCAGTTCGCTGAAGCTTTCTTT. J is TRBJ1-1 and V is TRBV28; D gene unclear. CDR1 is MDHEN and CDR2 is SYDVKM in the germline V gene. The ends were cut back, 5 bases at V and 6 bases at J, with 16 bases in the middle. The CDR3 totals 14 residues.

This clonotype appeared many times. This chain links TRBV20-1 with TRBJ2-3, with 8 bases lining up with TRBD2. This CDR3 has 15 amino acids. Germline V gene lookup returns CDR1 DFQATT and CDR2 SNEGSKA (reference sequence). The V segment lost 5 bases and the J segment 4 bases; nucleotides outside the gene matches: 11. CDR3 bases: TGCAGTGCTGGACCCCCACGGGAGGGGGCAGATACGCAGTATTTT. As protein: CSAGPPREGADTQYF.

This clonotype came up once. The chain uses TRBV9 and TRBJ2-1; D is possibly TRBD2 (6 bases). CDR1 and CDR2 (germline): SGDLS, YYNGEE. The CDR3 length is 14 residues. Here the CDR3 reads CAASLGGKGDEQFF. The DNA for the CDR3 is TGTGCAGCGAGCCTCGGGGGAAAAGGGGATGAGCAGTTCTTC. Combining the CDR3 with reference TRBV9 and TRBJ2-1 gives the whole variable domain DSGVTQTPKHLITATGQRVTLRCSPRSGDLSVYWYQQSLDQGLQFLIQYYNGEERAKGNILERFSAQQFPDLHSELNLSSLELGDSALYFCAASLGGKGDEQFFGPGTRLTVL.

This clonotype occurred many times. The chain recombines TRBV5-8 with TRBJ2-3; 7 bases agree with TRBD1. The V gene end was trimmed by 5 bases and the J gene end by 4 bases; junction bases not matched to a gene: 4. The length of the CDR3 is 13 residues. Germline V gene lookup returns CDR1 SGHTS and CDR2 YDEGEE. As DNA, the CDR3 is TGTGCCAGCAGTACTGGACAGGCAGATACGCAGTATTTT. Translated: CASSTGQADTQYF.

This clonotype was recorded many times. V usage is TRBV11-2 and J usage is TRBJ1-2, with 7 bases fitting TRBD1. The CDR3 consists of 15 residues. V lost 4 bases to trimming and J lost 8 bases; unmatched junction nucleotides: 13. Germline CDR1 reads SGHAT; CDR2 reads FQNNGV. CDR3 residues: CASSSSGQRLRGYTF. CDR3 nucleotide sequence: TGTGCCAGCAGCTCATCGGGACAGAGACTCCGGGGCTACACCTTC.

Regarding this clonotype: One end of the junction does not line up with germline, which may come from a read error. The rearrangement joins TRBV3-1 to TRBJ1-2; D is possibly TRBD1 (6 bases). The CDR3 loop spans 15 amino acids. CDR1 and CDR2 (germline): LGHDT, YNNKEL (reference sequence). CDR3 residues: CVSSQSPQGVRGYTF. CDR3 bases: TGTGTCAGCAGCCAGAGCCCACAGGGCGTGCGAGGCTACACCTTC.

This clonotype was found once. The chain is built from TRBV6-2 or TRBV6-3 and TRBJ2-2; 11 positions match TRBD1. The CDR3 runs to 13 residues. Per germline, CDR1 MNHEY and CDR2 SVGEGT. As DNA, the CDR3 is TGTGCGGTCGGGACAGGGGGGAACGGGGAGCTGTTTTTT. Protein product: CAVGTGGNGELFF.

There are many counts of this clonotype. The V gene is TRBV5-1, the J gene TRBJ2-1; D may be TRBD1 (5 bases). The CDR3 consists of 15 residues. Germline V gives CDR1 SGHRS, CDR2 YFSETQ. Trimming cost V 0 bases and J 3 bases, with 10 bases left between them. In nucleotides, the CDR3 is TGCGCCAGCAGCTTGGAGATGGACAACTACAATGAGCAGTTCTTC. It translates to CASSLEMDNYNEQFF. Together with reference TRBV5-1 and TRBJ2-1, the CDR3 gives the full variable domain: KAGVTQTPRYLIKTRGQQVTLSCSPISGHRSVSWYQQTPGQGLQFLFEYFSETQRNKGNFPGRFSGRQFSNSRSEMNVSTLELGDSALYLCASSLEMDNYNEQFFGPGTRLTVL.

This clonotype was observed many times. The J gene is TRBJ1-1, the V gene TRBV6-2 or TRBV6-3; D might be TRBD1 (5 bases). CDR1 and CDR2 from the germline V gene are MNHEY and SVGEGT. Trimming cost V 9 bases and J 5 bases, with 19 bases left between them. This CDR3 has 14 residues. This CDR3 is CARGRNRGLTEAFF. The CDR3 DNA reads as TGTGCCAGGGGGAGAAACCGGGGCCTAACTGAAGCTTTCTTT.

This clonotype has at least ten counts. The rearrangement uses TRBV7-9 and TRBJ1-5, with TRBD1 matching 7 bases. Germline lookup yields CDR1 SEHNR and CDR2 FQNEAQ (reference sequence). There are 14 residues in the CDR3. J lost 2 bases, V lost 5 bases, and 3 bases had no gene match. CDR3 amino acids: CASSLTGGNQPQHF. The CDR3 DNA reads TGTGCCAGCAGCCTTACAGGGGGCAATCAGCCCCAGCATTTT. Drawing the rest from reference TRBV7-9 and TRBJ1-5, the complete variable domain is DTGVSQNPRHKITKRGQNVTFRCDPISEHNRLYWYRQTLGQGPEFLTYFQNEAQLEKSRLLSDRFSAERPKGSFSTLEIQRTEQGDSAMYLCASSLTGGNQPQHFGDGTRLSIL.

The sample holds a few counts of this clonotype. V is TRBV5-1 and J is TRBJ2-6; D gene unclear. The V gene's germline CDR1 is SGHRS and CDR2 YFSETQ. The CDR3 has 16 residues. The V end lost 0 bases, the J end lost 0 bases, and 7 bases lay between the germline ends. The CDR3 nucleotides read TGCGCCAGCAGCTTGGGCGGTCTCTCTGGGGCCAACGTCCTGACTTTC. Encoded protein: CASSLGGLSGANVLTF.

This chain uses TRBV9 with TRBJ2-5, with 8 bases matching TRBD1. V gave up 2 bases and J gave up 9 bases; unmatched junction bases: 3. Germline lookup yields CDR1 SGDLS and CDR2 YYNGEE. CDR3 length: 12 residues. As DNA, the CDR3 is TGTGCCAGCAGCGTGTTACAGGGGGCCCAGTACTTC. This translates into CASSVLQGAQYF.

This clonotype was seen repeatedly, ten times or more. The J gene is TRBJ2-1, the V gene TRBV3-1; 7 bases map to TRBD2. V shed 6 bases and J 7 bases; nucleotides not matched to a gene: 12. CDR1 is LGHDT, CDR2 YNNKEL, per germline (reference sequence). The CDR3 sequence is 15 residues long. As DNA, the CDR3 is TGTGCCAGCAGATTCGGGACTACCTCCGGTAATGAGCAGTTCTTC. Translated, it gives CASRFGTTSGNEQFF.

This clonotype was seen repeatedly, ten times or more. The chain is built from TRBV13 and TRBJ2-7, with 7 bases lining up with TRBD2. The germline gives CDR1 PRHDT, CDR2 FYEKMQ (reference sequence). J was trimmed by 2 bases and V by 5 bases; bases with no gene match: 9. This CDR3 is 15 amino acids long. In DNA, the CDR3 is TGTGCCAGCAGCCAAAGTGGGCTAGCGGCCTACGAGCAGTACTTC. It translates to CASSQSGLAAYEQYF.

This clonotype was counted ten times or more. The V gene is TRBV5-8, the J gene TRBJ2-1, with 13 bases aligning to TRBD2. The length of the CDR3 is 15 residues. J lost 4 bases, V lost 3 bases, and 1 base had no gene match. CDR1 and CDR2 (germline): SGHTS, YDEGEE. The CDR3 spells CASSSGLAGYNEQFF. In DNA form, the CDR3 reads TGTGCCAGCAGCTCGGGACTAGCGGGGTACAATGAGCAGTTCTTC.

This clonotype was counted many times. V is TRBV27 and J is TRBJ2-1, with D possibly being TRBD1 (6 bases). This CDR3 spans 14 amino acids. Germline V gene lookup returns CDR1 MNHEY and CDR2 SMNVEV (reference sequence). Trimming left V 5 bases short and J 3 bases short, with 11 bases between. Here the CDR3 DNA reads TGTGCCAGCAGTAAACAGGGCCTCTACAATGAGCAGTTCTTC. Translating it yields CASSKQGLYNEQFF.

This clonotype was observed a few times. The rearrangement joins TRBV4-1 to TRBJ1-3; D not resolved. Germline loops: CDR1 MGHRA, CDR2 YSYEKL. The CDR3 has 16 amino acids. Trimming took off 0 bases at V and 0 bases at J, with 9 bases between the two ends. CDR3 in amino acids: CASSQETSNSGNTIYF. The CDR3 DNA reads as TGCGCCAGCAGCCAAGAGACGTCAAACTCTGGAAACACCATATATTTT.